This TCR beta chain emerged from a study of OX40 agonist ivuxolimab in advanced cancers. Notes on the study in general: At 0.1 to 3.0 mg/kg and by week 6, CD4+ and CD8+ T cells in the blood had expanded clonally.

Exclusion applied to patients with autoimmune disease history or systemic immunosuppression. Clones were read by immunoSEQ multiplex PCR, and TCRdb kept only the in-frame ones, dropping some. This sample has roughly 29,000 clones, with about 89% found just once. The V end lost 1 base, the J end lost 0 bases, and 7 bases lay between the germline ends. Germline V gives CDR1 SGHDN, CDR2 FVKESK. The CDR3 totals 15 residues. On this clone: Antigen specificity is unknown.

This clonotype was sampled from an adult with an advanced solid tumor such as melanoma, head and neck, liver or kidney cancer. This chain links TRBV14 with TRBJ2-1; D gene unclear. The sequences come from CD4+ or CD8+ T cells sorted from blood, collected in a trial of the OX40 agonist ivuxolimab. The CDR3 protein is CASSQGLSSYNEQFF. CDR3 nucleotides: TGTGCCAGCAGCCAAGGACTTTCCTCCTACAATGAGCAGTTCTTC.